This TCR beta chain was identified in a study of CD8 T cells in ankylosing spondylitis. J lost 3 bases, V lost 1 base, and 6 bases had no gene match. Looked up from germline, CDR1 is SEHNR and CDR2 is FQNEAQ (reference sequence). The CDR3 runs 15 residues. One entry per CDR3 protein results from TCRdb running MiXCR on the 5' RACE reads. The data show 250,000 to 400,000 distinct CDR3 sequences, 11% seen once. This clonotype was seen at least ten times. The chain carries TRBV7-9 and TRBJ2-7; 7 nucleotides line up with TRBD1. This TCR was recovered from a female donor with ankylosing spondylitis or in good health (not recorded which). Sequenced input: blood, either unsorted or a sorted T cell fraction (not recorded which). The chain's CDR3 is CASSLGQGLDYEQYF. The DNA of the CDR3 is TGTGCCAGCAGCTTAGGACAGGGCCTCGACTACGAGCAGTACTTC.